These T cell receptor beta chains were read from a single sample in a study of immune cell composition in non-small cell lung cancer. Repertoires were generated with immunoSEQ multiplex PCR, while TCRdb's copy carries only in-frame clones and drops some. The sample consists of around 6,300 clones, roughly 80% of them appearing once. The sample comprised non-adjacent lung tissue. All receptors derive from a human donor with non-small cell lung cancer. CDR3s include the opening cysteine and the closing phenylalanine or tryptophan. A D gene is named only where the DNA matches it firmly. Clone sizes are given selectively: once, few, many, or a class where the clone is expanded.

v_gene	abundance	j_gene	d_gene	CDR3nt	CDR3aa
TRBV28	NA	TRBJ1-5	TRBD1	TGTGCCAGCAGTTCCTCCGGGACAGCCTTCAATCAGCCCCAGCATTTT	CASSSSGTAFNQPQHF
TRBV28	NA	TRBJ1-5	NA	TGTGCCAGCAGGTTGACAGGAGGAGATTATAGCAATCAGCCCCAGCATTTT	CASRLTGGDYSNQPQHF
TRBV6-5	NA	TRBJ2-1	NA	TGTGCCAGCGGTCCGCTGGACAGCAATGAGCAGTTCTTC	CASGPLDSNEQFF
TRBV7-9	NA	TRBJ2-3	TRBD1	TGTGCCAGCAGCTCCCGGGACAGGGGGACGACAGATACGCAGTATTTT	CASSSRDRGTTDTQYF
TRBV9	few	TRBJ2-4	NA	TGTGCCAGCAGCCCCCTCGGGGTAGGGGGAGCCAAAAACATTCAGTACTTC	CASSPLGVGGAKNIQYF
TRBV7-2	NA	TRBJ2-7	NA	TGTGCCAGCAGCCCCGGAACAGGGAATCCCTACGAGCAGTACTTC	CASSPGTGNPYEQYF
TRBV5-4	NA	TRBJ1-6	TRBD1	TGTGCCAGCAGCCCGAACGGACAGGGGAATTCACCCCTCCACTTT	CASSPNGQGNSPLHF
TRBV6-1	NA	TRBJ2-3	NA	TGTGCCAGCACGCCAGACAGAAGCACAGATACGCAGTATTTT	CASTPDRSTDTQYF
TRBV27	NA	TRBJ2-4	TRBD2	TGTGCCAGCAGTTTATTGGCTAGCGGGAGTAACATTCAGTACTTC	CASSLLASGSNIQYF
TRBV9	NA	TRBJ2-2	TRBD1	TGTGCCAGCAGCGTAGCTGTGACAGGGGACCTTAGGGCCGGGGAGCTGTTTTTT	CASSVAVTGDLRAGELFF
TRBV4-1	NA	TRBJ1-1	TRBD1	TGCGCCAGCAGCCATATATACTCCGGGACAGGTATGGGCACTGAAGCTTTCTTT	CASSHIYSGTGMGTEAFF
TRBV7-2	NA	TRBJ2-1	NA	TGTGCCAGCAGCTTAGATTCATTCTCCTACAATGAGCAGTTCTTC	CASSLDSFSYNEQFF
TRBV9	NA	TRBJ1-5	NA	TGTGCCAGCAGCCAGGCAGGGGACAATCAGCCCCAGCATTTT	CASSQAGDNQPQHF
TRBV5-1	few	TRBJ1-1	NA	TGCGCCAGCAGCTTGAGGACAAGCACCCTCATGAACACTGAAGCTTTCTTT	CASSLRTSTLMNTEAFF
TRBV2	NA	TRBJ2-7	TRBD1	TGTGCCAGCAGGACAGGGGTCCTCTACGAGCAGTACTTC	CASRTGVLYEQYF
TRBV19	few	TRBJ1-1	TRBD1	TGTGCCAGTTACCCTTTCCTTCAGGGGGCTAGTATTGAAGCTTTCTTT	CASYPFLQGASIEAFF
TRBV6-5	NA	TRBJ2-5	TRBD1	TGTGCCAGCAGCCCACAGGGGGCAAAGACCCAGTACTTC	CASSPQGAKTQYF
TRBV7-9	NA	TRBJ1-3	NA	TGTGCCAGCAGCTTTAGTTCCCCGAGCTCTGGAAACACCATATATTTT	CASSFSSPSSGNTIYF
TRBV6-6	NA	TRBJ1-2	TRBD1	TGTGCCAGCAGTTACTCAACCGCAGGGGGCGAAGGCTACACCTTC	CASSYSTAGGEGYTF
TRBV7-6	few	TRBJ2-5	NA	TGTGCCAGCAGCTTAGGTACACAAGAGACCCAGTACTTC	CASSLGTQETQYF
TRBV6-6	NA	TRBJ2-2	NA	TGTGCCAGCAGATCGGGACTCCTGAACACCGGGGAGCTGTTTTTT	CASRSGLLNTGELFF
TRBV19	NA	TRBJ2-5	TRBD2	TGTGCCAGTAGTTCGGGACTAGCGGGGGGGCTGCAAGAGACCCAGTACTTC	CASSSGLAGGLQETQYF
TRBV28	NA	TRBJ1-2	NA	TGTGCCAGCAGTCAACCGGGACAAGGAAACTATGGCTACACCTTC	CASSQPGQGNYGYTF
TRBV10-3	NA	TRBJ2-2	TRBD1	TGTGCCATCAACCTGGGGACAGGGAACACCGGGGAGCTGTTTTTT	CAINLGTGNTGELFF
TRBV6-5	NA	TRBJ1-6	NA	TGTGCCAGCAGTAAAACGGGTTCACCCCTCCACTTT	CASSKTGSPLHF
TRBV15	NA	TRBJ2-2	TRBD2	TGTGCCACCAGCAGAGAGGGACTAGCGGTCACCGGGGAGCTGTTTTTT	CATSREGLAVTGELFF